The 2 T cell receptor beta chains reported below all come from one sample, sequenced in a study of regulatory T cells in long-lasting Graves disease. Building of the TCR beta libraries involved iRepertoire HTBI primers and Arm-PCR of CDR3 regions. TCRdb independently ran MiXCR on the multiplex PCR reads; one entry per CDR3 protein. The sample lists hundreds of thousands of distinct CDR3 sequences, around 20% occurring once. Time point of the sample: persistent/refractory GD, antithyroid drugs over 5 years with positive TRAb. PBMC RNA was the source of the TCR library. The input for sequencing was peripheral blood mononuclear cells (PBMCs), taken when the disease was refractory, from a patient treated with antithyroid drugs. Receptors were obtained from a female donor with Graves disease.

The chain uses TRBV6-1 and TRBJ2-7; 8 bases line up with TRBD1. This CDR3 contains 14 residues. Losses at the gene ends were 8 bases for V and 5 bases for J; bases not matched to a gene: 11. From germline, CDR1 is MNHNS and CDR2 SASEGT. The CDR3 sequence: CASSPGTGPDEQYF. The CDR3 bases are TGTGCCAGCTCCCCCGGGACAGGCCCTGACGAGCAGTACTTC.

On this clonotype itself: An end of the junction does not agree with germline; a read error may underlie this. V gene TRBV28 combines with J gene TRBJ2-1; D is ambiguous. Germline CDR1 is MDHEN and CDR2 is SYDVKM. This CDR3 has 13 residues. The CDR3 protein is CASRHPRYNKQFF. CDR3 bases: TGTGCCAGCAGACACCCTCGGTACAATAAGCAGTTCTTC.